Listed below are T cell receptor beta chains from one sample, sequenced in a study of cytomegalovirus exposure and HLA in healthy donors. TCRdb keeps only in-frame clones here, not all; method: immunoSEQ multiplex PCR. This sample has 100,000 to 150,000 clones; 79% occur once, and the top ten carry more than 1.5%. What was sequenced was PBMCs. All receptors derive from a man between 18 and 35 years old in good health and CMV-seronegative. The CDR3 runs from the conserved cysteine through the conserved F or W. D genes are given only for firm matches.

CDR3: CASSLALDGLMNTEAFF; J: TRBJ1-1; V: TRBV7-6; D: -
CDR3: CASSVNADRVDEKLFF; J: TRBJ1-4; V: TRBV9; D: TRBD1
CDR3: CASSIGRGARGTEAFF; J: TRBJ1-1; V: TRBV19; D: -
CDR3: CASSLLSGTGETQYF; J: TRBJ2-5; V: TRBV7-9; D: TRBD2
CDR3: CASSHPREVIDSYNEQFF; J: TRBJ2-1; V: TRBV7-2; D: -
CDR3: CASRDLDRENTEAFF; J: TRBJ1-1; V: TRBV4-1; D: TRBD1
CDR3: CASSPLAGYTGELFF; J: TRBJ2-2; V: TRBV7-3; D: TRBD2
CDR3: CASSGRDSVYGYTF; J: TRBJ1-2; V: TRBV5-1; D: TRBD1
CDR3: CAISERGRGLGSDTQYF; J: TRBJ2-3; V: TRBV10-3; D: TRBD2
CDR3: CASSFRGRLAGGGQYF; J: TRBJ2-3; V: TRBV28; D: TRBD2
CDR3: CASSFGTGNNSPLHF; J: TRBJ1-6; V: TRBV5-1; D: TRBD1
CDR3: CASSLTGGTGGYGYTF; J: TRBJ1-2; V: TRBV7-3; D: TRBD1
CDR3: CASSLASTSGQTDTQYF; J: TRBJ2-3; V: TRBV5-1; D: TRBD2
CDR3: CAWTRSGRFWEQFF; J: TRBJ2-1; V: TRBV30; D: TRBD2
CDR3: CASRRGREGTEAFF; J: TRBJ1-1; V: TRBV11-1; D: -
CDR3: CASSLGSRGWYFSRQPQHF; J: TRBJ1-5; V: TRBV7-8; D: -
CDR3: CASSPQTHSMNTGELFF; J: TRBJ2-2; V: TRBV9; D: -
CDR3: CASSVTGSYNEQFF; J: TRBJ2-1; V: TRBV9; D: -
CDR3: CASSTTSANTGELFF; J: TRBJ2-2; V: TRBV13; D: TRBD2
CDR3: CASSSIRALLRDKNTEAFF; J: TRBJ1-1; V: TRBV7-9; D: -
CDR3: CASSSRIRKNIQYF; J: TRBJ2-4; V: TRBV11-2; D: -
CDR3: CASSFRASWTSEQETQYF; J: TRBJ2-5; V: TRBV7-2; D: TRBD2
CDR3: CASSLGSGGELFF; J: TRBJ2-2; V: TRBV11-2; D: -
CDR3: CAWSPQTAYQETQYF; J: TRBJ2-5; V: TRBV30; D: -
CDR3: CASSHYPRGKNSPLHF; J: TRBJ1-6; V: TRBV14; D: -
CDR3: CASSYGQGSSYEQYF; J: TRBJ2-7; V: TRBV6-6; D: TRBD1
CDR3: CASSNPGTGASYNEQFF; J: TRBJ2-1; V: TRBV19; D: TRBD1